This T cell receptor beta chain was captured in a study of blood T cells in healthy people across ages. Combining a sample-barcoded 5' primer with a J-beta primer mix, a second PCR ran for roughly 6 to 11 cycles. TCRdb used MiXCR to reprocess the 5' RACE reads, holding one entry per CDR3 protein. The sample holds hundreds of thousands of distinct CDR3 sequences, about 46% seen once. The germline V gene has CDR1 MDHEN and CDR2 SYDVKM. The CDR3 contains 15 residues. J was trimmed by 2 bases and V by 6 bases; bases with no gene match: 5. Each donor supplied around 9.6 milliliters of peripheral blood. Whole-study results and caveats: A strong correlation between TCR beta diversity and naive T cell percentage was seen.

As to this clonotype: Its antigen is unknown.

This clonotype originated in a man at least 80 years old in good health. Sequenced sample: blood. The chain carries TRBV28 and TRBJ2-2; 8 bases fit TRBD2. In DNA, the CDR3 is TGTGCCAGCAGCCCGGGAGGGCCAAACACCGGGGAGCTGTTTTTT. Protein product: CASSPGGPNTGELFF.